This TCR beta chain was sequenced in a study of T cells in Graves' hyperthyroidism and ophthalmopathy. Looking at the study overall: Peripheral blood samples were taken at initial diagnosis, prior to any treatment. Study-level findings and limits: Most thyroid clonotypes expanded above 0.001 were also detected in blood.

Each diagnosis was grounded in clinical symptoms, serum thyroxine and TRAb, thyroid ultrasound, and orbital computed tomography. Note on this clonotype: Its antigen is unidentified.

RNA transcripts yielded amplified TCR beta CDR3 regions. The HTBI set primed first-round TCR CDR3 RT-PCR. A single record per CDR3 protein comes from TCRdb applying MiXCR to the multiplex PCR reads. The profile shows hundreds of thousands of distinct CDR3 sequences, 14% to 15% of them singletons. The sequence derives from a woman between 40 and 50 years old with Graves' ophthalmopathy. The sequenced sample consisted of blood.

The DNA of the CDR3 is TGTGCCAGCGCTGACAGTTCCTACGAGCAGTACTTC. As protein: CASADSSYEQYF. V usage is TRBV11-3 and J usage is TRBJ2-7; possibly TRBD1 for D (5 bases). The CDR3 runs to 12 residues. The V gene lost 8 bases and the J gene lost 1 base, with 9 bases spanning the gap. Germline values: CDR1 SGHNT, CDR2 YENEEA.